The clone carrying this T cell receptor (beta chain) has just one count. The germline gives CDR1 MNHEY, CDR2 SVGEGT. With 0 bases clipped from V and 2 bases from J, the junction kept 8 bases outside the gene matches. The CDR3 is made up of 19 amino acids. Sequencing used immunoSEQ multiplex PCR; TCRdb keeps in-frame clones, though not all of them. The sample has tens of thousands of clones, 90% to 95% seen once. The entry originates in a study of control samples from healthy donors and cancer patients. Sequences were obtained from blood. The clonotype originates from a man aged 25-45 years in good health. The rearrangement links TRBV6-2 or TRBV6-3 to TRBJ1-5; 12 bases line up with TRBD1. The CDR3 DNA reads TGTGCCAGCAGTTACTCGAGTGGGACAGGGGGCGCGGGCAATCAGCCCCAGCATTTT. Residues: CASSYSSGTGGAGNQPQHF.